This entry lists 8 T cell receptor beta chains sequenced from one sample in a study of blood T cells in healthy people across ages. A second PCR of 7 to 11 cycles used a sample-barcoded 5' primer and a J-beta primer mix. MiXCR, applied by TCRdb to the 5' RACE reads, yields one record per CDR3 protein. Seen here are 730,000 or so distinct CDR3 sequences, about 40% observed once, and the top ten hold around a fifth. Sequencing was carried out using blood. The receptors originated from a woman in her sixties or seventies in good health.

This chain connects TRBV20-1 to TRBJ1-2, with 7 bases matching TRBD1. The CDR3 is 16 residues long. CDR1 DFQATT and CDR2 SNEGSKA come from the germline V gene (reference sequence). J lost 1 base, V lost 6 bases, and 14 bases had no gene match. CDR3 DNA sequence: TGCAGTGCAAATGGGGAACAGGGGACCTTTAACTATGGCTACACCTTC. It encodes CSANGEQGTFNYGYTF.

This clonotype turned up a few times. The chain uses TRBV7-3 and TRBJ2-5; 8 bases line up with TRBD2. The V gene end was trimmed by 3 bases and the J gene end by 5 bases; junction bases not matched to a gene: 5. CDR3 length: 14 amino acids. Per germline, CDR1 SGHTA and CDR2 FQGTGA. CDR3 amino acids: CASSFSGMMETQYF. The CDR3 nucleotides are TGTGCCAGCAGCTTTAGCGGGATGATGGAGACCCAGTACTTC.

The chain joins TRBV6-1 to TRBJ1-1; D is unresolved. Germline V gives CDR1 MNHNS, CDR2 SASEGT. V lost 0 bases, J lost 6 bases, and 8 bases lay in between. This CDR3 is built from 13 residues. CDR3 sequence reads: CASSEAGIPEAFF. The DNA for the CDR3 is TGTGCCAGCAGTGAAGCAGGAATCCCTGAAGCTTTCTTT.

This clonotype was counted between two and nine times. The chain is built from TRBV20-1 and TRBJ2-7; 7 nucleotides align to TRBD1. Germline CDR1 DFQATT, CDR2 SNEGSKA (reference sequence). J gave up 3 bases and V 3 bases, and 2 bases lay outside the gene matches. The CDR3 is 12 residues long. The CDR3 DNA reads TGCAGTGCTAGGCACAGGGGCTACGAGCAGTACTTC. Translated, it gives CSARHRGYEQYF.

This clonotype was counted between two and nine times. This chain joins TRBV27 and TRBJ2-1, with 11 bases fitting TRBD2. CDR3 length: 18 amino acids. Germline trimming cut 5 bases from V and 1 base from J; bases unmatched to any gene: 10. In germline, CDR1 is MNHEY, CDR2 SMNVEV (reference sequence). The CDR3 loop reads CASSTLAGGPLSYNEQFF. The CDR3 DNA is TGTGCCAGCAGTACGTTAGCGGGAGGGCCCCTATCCTACAATGAGCAGTTCTTC.

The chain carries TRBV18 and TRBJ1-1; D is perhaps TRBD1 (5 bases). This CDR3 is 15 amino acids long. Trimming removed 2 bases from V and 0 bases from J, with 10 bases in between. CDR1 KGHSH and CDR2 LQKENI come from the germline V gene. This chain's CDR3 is CASSPMGGLNTEAFF. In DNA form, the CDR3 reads TGTGCCAGCTCACCAATGGGGGGGTTGAACACTGAAGCTTTCTTT.

The CDR3 reads CASSLGTGGHGYTF. The DNA of the CDR3 is TGTGCCAGCAGCCTCGGGACAGGGGGTCATGGCTACACCTTC. The genes are TRBV3-1 and TRBJ1-2; 11 bases align to TRBD1. Germline V gene data show CDR1 as LGHDT and CDR2 as YNNKEL (reference sequence). There are 14 residues in the CDR3. The junction had 4 bases not matched to a gene; V was cut back by 4 bases and J by 6 bases.

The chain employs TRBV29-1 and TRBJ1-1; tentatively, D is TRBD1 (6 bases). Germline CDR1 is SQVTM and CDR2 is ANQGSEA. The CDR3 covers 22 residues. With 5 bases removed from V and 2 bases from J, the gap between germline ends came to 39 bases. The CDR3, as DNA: TGCAGCGTTTTGTATGGGAGGGGGGAAACGGGACCATCCTTATTATATAACACTGAAGCTTTCTTT. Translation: CSVLYGRGETGPSLLYNTEAFF.